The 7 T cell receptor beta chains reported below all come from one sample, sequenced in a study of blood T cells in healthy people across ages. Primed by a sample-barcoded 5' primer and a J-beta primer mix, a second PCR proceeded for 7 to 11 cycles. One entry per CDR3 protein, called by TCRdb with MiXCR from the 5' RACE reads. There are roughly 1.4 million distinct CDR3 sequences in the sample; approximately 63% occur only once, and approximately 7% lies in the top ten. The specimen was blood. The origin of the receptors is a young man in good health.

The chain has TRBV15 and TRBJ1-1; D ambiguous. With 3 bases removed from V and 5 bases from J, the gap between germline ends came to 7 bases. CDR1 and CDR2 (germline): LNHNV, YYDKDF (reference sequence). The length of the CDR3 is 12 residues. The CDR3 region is CATSRGETEAFF. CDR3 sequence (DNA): TGTGCCACCAGCAGGGGAGAAACTGAAGCTTTCTTT.

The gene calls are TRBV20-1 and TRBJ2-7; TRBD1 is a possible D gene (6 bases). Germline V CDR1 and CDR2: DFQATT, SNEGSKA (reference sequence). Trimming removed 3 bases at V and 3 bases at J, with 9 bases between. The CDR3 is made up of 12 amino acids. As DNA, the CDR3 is TGCAGTGCTAGCCGGGACAACTACGAGCAGTACTTC. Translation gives CSASRDNYEQYF.

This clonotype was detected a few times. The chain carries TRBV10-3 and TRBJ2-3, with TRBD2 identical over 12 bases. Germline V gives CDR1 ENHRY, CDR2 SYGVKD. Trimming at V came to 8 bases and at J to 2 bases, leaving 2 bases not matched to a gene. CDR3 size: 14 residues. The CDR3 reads CAILAGGPTDTQYF. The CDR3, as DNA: TGTGCCATCCTAGCGGGAGGGCCCACAGATACGCAGTATTTT.

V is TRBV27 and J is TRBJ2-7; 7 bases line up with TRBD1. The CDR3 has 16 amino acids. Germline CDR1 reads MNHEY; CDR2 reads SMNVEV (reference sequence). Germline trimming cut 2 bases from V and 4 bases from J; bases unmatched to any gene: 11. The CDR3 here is CASSLRGHQRGYEQYF. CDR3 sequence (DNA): TGTGCCAGCAGTTTAAGGGGGCACCAGAGGGGGTACGAGCAGTACTTC.

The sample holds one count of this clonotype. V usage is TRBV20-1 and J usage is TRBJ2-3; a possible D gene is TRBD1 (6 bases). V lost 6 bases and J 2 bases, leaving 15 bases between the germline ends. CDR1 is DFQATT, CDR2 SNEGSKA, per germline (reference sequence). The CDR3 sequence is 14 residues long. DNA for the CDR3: TGCAGTGCCGCTTATGGGACATTCACAGATACGCAGTATTTT. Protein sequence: CSAAYGTFTDTQYF.

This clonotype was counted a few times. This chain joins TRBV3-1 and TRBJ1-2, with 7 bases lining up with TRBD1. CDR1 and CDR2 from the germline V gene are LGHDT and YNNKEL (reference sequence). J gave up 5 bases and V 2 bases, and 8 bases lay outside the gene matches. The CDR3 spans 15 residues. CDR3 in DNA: TGTGCCAGCAGCCAACGGGACAGAGCCGATTATGGCTACACCTTC. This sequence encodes CASSQRDRADYGYTF.

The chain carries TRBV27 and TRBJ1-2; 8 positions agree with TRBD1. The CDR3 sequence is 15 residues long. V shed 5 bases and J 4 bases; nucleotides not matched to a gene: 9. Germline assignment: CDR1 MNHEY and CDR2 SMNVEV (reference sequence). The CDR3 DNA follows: TGTGCCAGCAGTCCCGGACAGGGCGGGGGCTATGGCTACACCTTC. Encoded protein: CASSPGQGGGYGYTF.